Listed below are T cell receptor beta chains from one sample, sequenced in a study of shared clonotypes between healthy human individuals. Libraries were prepared by immunoSEQ multiplex PCR; TCRdb keeps only in-frame clonotypes and omits some of them. The profile shows about 2,500,000 clones, roughly nine tenths of them singletons. The sequenced sample consisted of naive CD4+ T cells sorted from blood. These receptors were collected from a man aged 18-30 years in good health. The CDR3 runs from the conserved cysteine through the conserved F or W. D genes are given only for firm matches. Clone size is shown for a subset of rows, as once, few, many or a class of expanded clone.

D gene: TRBD2
clone size: -
J gene: TRBJ2-1
CDR3 length: 16
V gene: TRBV9
CDR3 DNA: TGTGCCAGCAGCGTAGATATGGCGGGGGGGCAGGGTGAGCAGTTCTTC
CDR3 protein: CASSVDMAGGQGEQFF

D gene: TRBD1
clone size: -
J gene: TRBJ1-6
CDR3 length: 15
V gene: TRBV18
CDR3 DNA: TGTGCCAGCTCACCTTTCAGGGGGAGCAATTCACCCCTCCACTTT
CDR3 protein: CASSPFRGSNSPLHF

D gene: -
clone size: -
J gene: TRBJ2-7
CDR3 length: 12
V gene: TRBV10-1
CDR3 DNA: TGCGCCAGCATGGGGACCCTGGGAGAGCAGTACTTC
CDR3 protein: CASMGTLGEQYF

D gene: TRBD2
clone size: -
J gene: TRBJ2-7
CDR3 length: 17
V gene: TRBV7-9
CDR3 DNA: TGTGCCAGCCGATTCATCGCCGCGGGGGACGGCCGGGACGAGCAGTACTTC
CDR3 protein: CASRFIAAGDGRDEQYF

D gene: -
clone size: -
J gene: TRBJ1-1
CDR3 length: 14
V gene: TRBV5-1
CDR3 DNA: TGCGCCAGCAGCTTGGATCCGGAGGTCACTGAAGCTTTCTTT
CDR3 protein: CASSLDPEVTEAFF

D gene: -
clone size: once
J gene: TRBJ2-2
CDR3 length: 14
V gene: TRBV19
CDR3 DNA: TGTGCCAGTAGTCCTAGACTTAACACCGGGGAGCTGTTTTTT
CDR3 protein: CASSPRLNTGELFF

D gene: -
clone size: -
J gene: TRBJ2-2
CDR3 length: 16
V gene: TRBV9
CDR3 DNA: TGTGCCAGCAGCGTAGGAATCGGGAGTAACACCGGGGAGCTGTTTTTT
CDR3 protein: CASSVGIGSNTGELFF

D gene: -
clone size: -
J gene: TRBJ2-7
CDR3 length: 12
V gene: TRBV28
CDR3 DNA: TGTGCCATCGCTCGGAGCTCCTACGAGCAGTACTTC
CDR3 protein: CAIARSSYEQYF

D gene: -
clone size: -
J gene: TRBJ2-7
CDR3 length: 17
V gene: TRBV21-1
CDR3 DNA: TGTGCCAGCAGCAAGGAGGGGCTAGCGGGAGGATTCTACGAGCAGTACTTC
CDR3 protein: CASSKEGLAGGFYEQYF

D gene: -
clone size: -
J gene: TRBJ2-7
CDR3 length: 15
V gene: TRBV5-4
CDR3 DNA: TGTGCCAGCAGTCTCCAGGTGGGAGACCCCTACGAGCAGTACTTC
CDR3 protein: CASSLQVGDPYEQYF

D gene: -
clone size: -
J gene: TRBJ2-7
CDR3 length: 13
V gene: TRBV7-8
CDR3 DNA: TGCGCCAGCAGCTTTGGGACGTCGTCTGAGCAGTACTTC
CDR3 protein: CASSFGTSSEQYF

D gene: TRBD2
clone size: -
J gene: TRBJ2-3
CDR3 length: 16
V gene: TRBV4-1
CDR3 DNA: TGCGCCAGCAGCCCCCAAGTGGCGGGAGCGGCAGATACGCAGTATTTT
CDR3 protein: CASSPQVAGAADTQYF

D gene: TRBD1
clone size: once
J gene: TRBJ1-1
CDR3 length: 15
V gene: TRBV14
CDR3 DNA: TGTGCCAGCAGCCGGGAATATACAGGGGTTACTGAAGCTTTCTTT
CDR3 protein: CASSREYTGVTEAFF

D gene: -
clone size: -
J gene: TRBJ2-7
CDR3 length: 15
V gene: TRBV10-3
CDR3 DNA: TGTGCCATCAGTGACGGGTCCAGGAGCTCCTACGAGCAGTACTTC
CDR3 protein: CAISDGSRSSYEQYF

D gene: -
clone size: once
J gene: TRBJ2-5
CDR3 length: 16
V gene: TRBV7-9
CDR3 DNA: TGTGCCAGCAGCTTAGTTAAGGACGATTGGGGGGAGACCCAGTACTTC
CDR3 protein: CASSLVKDDWGETQYF

D gene: -
clone size: -
J gene: TRBJ2-1
CDR3 length: 13
V gene: TRBV2
CDR3 DNA: TGTGCCAGCAGTGTGGATTCGGGAAATGAGCAGTTCTTC
CDR3 protein: CASSVDSGNEQFF

D gene: TRBD2
clone size: -
J gene: TRBJ2-5
CDR3 length: 12
V gene: TRBV6-5
CDR3 DNA: TGTGCCAGCAGTCCTGCGGGGGGGCTCCAGTACTTC
CDR3 protein: CASSPAGGLQYF

D gene: -
clone size: -
J gene: TRBJ2-4
CDR3 length: 17
V gene: TRBV7-2
CDR3 DNA: TGTGCCAGCAGCTCCCAACAGGGTATAATAGCCAAAAACATTCAGTACTTC
CDR3 protein: CASSSQQGIIAKNIQYF

D gene: -
clone size: -
J gene: TRBJ2-5
CDR3 length: 15
V gene: TRBV5-1
CDR3 DNA: TGCGCCAGCTCCCGGCTCGGGTCAGGAGGAGAGACCCAGTACTTC
CDR3 protein: CASSRLGSGGETQYF

D gene: TRBD1
clone size: -
J gene: TRBJ2-1
CDR3 length: 15
V gene: TRBV19
CDR3 DNA: TGTGCCAGTACCCCCGGGACAGGGGTCTACAATGAGCAGTTCTTC
CDR3 protein: CASTPGTGVYNEQFF

D gene: TRBD2
clone size: -
J gene: TRBJ2-7
CDR3 length: 14
V gene: TRBV5-8
CDR3 DNA: TGTGCCAGCAGCATCGGACTAGCGCCCTACGAGCAGTACTTC
CDR3 protein: CASSIGLAPYEQYF

D gene: -
clone size: -
J gene: TRBJ2-1
CDR3 length: 15
V gene: TRBV7-7
CDR3 DNA: TGTGCTAGCAGCTTAGCCCTCGCTAGCGCCAATGAGCAGTTCTTC
CDR3 protein: CASSLALASANEQFF

D gene: TRBD2
clone size: -
J gene: TRBJ2-7
CDR3 length: 15
V gene: TRBV28
CDR3 DNA: TGTGCCAGCAGGATGGACGGGGGGGCTACGGAGGAGCAGTACTTC
CDR3 protein: CASRMDGGATEEQYF

D gene: TRBD2
clone size: -
J gene: TRBJ2-2
CDR3 length: 16
V gene: TRBV7-2
CDR3 DNA: TGTGCCAGCAGCCTAAGGACTAGCGGGAACACCGGGGAGCTGTTTTTT
CDR3 protein: CASSLRTSGNTGELFF

D gene: -
clone size: -
J gene: TRBJ2-3
CDR3 length: 13
V gene: TRBV5-4
CDR3 DNA: TGTGCCAGCAGCGCGGCGGGGACAGATACGCAGTATTTT
CDR3 protein: CASSAAGTDTQYF

D gene: TRBD1
clone size: -
J gene: TRBJ2-3
CDR3 length: 16
V gene: TRBV5-1
CDR3 DNA: TGCGCCAGCAGCCAATTAAGACAGGGAAGCACAGATACGCAGTATTTT
CDR3 protein: CASSQLRQGSTDTQYF

D gene: -
clone size: -
J gene: TRBJ2-1
CDR3 length: 11
V gene: TRBV2
CDR3 DNA: TGTGCCAGCAGGGCCAGGAATGAGCAGTTCTTC
CDR3 protein: CASRARNEQFF

D gene: -
clone size: -
J gene: TRBJ1-2
CDR3 length: 14
V gene: TRBV7-6
CDR3 DNA: TGTGCCAGCAGCCCGACAGTGGGGAACTATGGCTACACCTTC
CDR3 protein: CASSPTVGNYGYTF

D gene: TRBD2
clone size: -
J gene: TRBJ2-3
CDR3 length: 14
V gene: TRBV29-1
CDR3 DNA: TGCAGCGTACTAGCGGGGGTCGGCACAGATACGCAGTATTTT
CDR3 protein: CSVLAGVGTDTQYF

D gene: -
clone size: -
J gene: TRBJ2-1
CDR3 length: 11
V gene: TRBV20-1
CDR3 DNA: TGCAGTGGGCCGACAGAAAGGGGGCAGTTCTTC
CDR3 protein: CSGPTERGQFF

D gene: TRBD1
clone size: -
J gene: TRBJ1-6
CDR3 length: 20
V gene: TRBV10-3
CDR3 DNA: TGTGCCATCAGTGAGTCACTCTTGGACAGGGATCCCCCCATGGGTTCACCCCTCCACTTT
CDR3 protein: CAISESLLDRDPPMGSPLHF

D gene: -
clone size: -
J gene: TRBJ2-3
CDR3 length: 14
V gene: TRBV18
CDR3 DNA: TGTGCCAGCTCACCATTAGCGTCCGTAGATACGCAGTATTTT
CDR3 protein: CASSPLASVDTQYF

D gene: -
clone size: -
J gene: TRBJ1-3
CDR3 length: 16
V gene: TRBV7-2
CDR3 DNA: TGTGCCAGCAGCTTCACTCAGGGCCGCTCTGGAAACACCATATATTTT
CDR3 protein: CASSFTQGRSGNTIYF

D gene: -
clone size: -
J gene: TRBJ2-4
CDR3 length: 14
V gene: TRBV6-6
CDR3 DNA: TGTGCCAGCAGTTACCAGGGTGGCGGGGACATTCAGTACTTC
CDR3 protein: CASSYQGGGDIQYF

D gene: TRBD1
clone size: -
J gene: TRBJ2-2
CDR3 length: 16
V gene: TRBV19
CDR3 DNA: TGTGCCAGTAGTATAGGGGACAGGGTGAACACCGGGGAGCTGTTTTTT
CDR3 protein: CASSIGDRVNTGELFF

D gene: TRBD1
clone size: -
J gene: TRBJ1-6
CDR3 length: 19
V gene: TRBV4-2
CDR3 DNA: TGTGCCAGCAGCCCAGGGGGATTTCGGGGAACCAACTATAATTCACCCCTCCACTTT
CDR3 protein: CASSPGGFRGTNYNSPLHF

D gene: TRBD2
clone size: -
J gene: TRBJ2-1
CDR3 length: 15
V gene: TRBV7-2
CDR3 DNA: TGTGCCAGCAGCTACTTAGCGGGGGGGTATGGTGAGCAGTTCTTC
CDR3 protein: CASSYLAGGYGEQFF

D gene: TRBD1
clone size: -
J gene: TRBJ1-2
CDR3 length: 14
V gene: TRBV6-5
CDR3 DNA: TGTGCCAGCAGTAGGGGACAGGGGAGAGGATTATACACCTTC
CDR3 protein: CASSRGQGRGLYTF

D gene: -
clone size: -
J gene: TRBJ2-1
CDR3 length: 17
V gene: TRBV4-1
CDR3 DNA: TGCGCCAGCAGCCAAGAATTGAGGGAAAGCTCCTACAATGAGCAGTTCTTC
CDR3 protein: CASSQELRESSYNEQFF

D gene: -
clone size: -
J gene: TRBJ2-1
CDR3 length: 16
V gene: TRBV18
CDR3 DNA: TGTGCCAGCTCACCACAAAAGGGCGGCTCCTACAATGAGCAGTTCTTC
CDR3 protein: CASSPQKGGSYNEQFF

D gene: -
clone size: -
J gene: TRBJ1-2
CDR3 length: 15
V gene: TRBV4-1
CDR3 DNA: TGCGCCAGCAGCCAAGGACAGGTGGTTTTCTATGGCTACACCTTC
CDR3 protein: CASSQGQVVFYGYTF

D gene: -
clone size: once
J gene: TRBJ2-6
CDR3 length: 16
V gene: TRBV6-5
CDR3 DNA: TGTGCCAGCAGTTACCAGGGAAACTCTGGGGCCAACGTCCTGACTTTC
CDR3 protein: CASSYQGNSGANVLTF

D gene: TRBD1
clone size: -
J gene: TRBJ2-4
CDR3 length: 15
V gene: TRBV6-6
CDR3 DNA: TGTGCCAGCAGTTACTCTCCGGGACAGGGACACATTCAGTACTTC
CDR3 protein: CASSYSPGQGHIQYF

D gene: TRBD1
clone size: -
J gene: TRBJ1-3
CDR3 length: 18
V gene: TRBV4-3
CDR3 DNA: TGCGCCAGCAGCCAAGAGGTTCCCGTACAGGGGTCTGGAAACACCATATATTTT
CDR3 protein: CASSQEVPVQGSGNTIYF

D gene: -
clone size: -
J gene: TRBJ2-5
CDR3 length: 15
V gene: TRBV18
CDR3 DNA: TGTGCCAGCTCACCAATTAGCCCGGAGGGGCAGACCCAGTACTTC
CDR3 protein: CASSPISPEGQTQYF

D gene: -
clone size: -
J gene: TRBJ2-1
CDR3 length: 14
V gene: TRBV4-1
CDR3 DNA: TGCGCCAGCAGCCAAGAAGGAATCTACAATGAGCAGTTCTTC
CDR3 protein: CASSQEGIYNEQFF

D gene: -
clone size: few
J gene: TRBJ1-6
CDR3 length: 15
V gene: TRBV6-1
CDR3 DNA: TGTGCCAGCAGCGAATACGGGGAACTCAATTCACCCCTCCACTTT
CDR3 protein: CASSEYGELNSPLHF

D gene: -
clone size: -
J gene: TRBJ1-1
CDR3 length: 15
V gene: TRBV5-5
CDR3 DNA: TGTGCCAGCAGCTTGGCTAGGCAGGCGAACACTGAAGCTTTCTTT
CDR3 protein: CASSLARQANTEAFF

D gene: TRBD2
clone size: -
J gene: TRBJ2-5
CDR3 length: 16
V gene: TRBV10-3
CDR3 DNA: TGTGCCATCAGTGAGTCGGTAGCGGGGGGCCAAGAGACCCAGTACTTC
CDR3 protein: CAISESVAGGQETQYF

D gene: -
clone size: -
J gene: TRBJ1-5
CDR3 length: 16
V gene: TRBV19
CDR3 DNA: TGTGCCAGTAGTACCGCGGGCAGGGTGGGCAATCAGCCCCAGCATTTT
CDR3 protein: CASSTAGRVGNQPQHF

D gene: -
clone size: -
J gene: TRBJ2-1
CDR3 length: 14
V gene: TRBV5-1
CDR3 DNA: TGCGCCAGCAGCACCCCCGGGGGTAGTCTTGAGCAGTTCTTC
CDR3 protein: CASSTPGGSLEQFF

D gene: -
clone size: -
J gene: TRBJ2-6
CDR3 length: 16
V gene: TRBV13
CDR3 DNA: TGTGCCAGCAGCTTAGGTCGGCGGGCTGGGGCCAACGTCCTGACTTTC
CDR3 protein: CASSLGRRAGANVLTF

D gene: TRBD2
clone size: -
J gene: TRBJ2-5
CDR3 length: 15
V gene: TRBV11-2
CDR3 DNA: TGTGCCAGCAGCGAACTCCCCGGGGGGGCAGAGACCCAGTACTTC
CDR3 protein: CASSELPGGAETQYF

D gene: -
clone size: -
J gene: TRBJ2-6
CDR3 length: 17
V gene: TRBV12-5
CDR3 DNA: TGTGCTAGTGGTGGGGGTCCGGCCTACCTTGGGGCCAACGTCCTGACTTTC
CDR3 protein: CASGGGPAYLGANVLTF

D gene: -
clone size: -
J gene: TRBJ1-4
CDR3 length: 17
V gene: TRBV4-1
CDR3 DNA: TGCGCCAGCAGCCAAGAATTCACGAAGGCCGTTAATGAAAAACTGTTTTTT
CDR3 protein: CASSQEFTKAVNEKLFF

D gene: TRBD1
clone size: -
J gene: TRBJ1-2
CDR3 length: 14
V gene: TRBV5-6
CDR3 DNA: TGTGCCAGCAGCAGGGACAGGGGGCGGGGTGGCTACACCTTC
CDR3 protein: CASSRDRGRGGYTF

D gene: -
clone size: -
J gene: TRBJ1-6
CDR3 length: 14
V gene: TRBV5-1
CDR3 DNA: TGCGCCAGCGCGAGTGGGGTTGTAAATTCACCCCTCCACTTT
CDR3 protein: CASASGVVNSPLHF